This is a list of T cell receptor beta chains from one sample in a study of T cell responses to AZD1222 COVID-19 vaccine. Only in-frame clones appear in the TCRdb table, and some are missing; sequencing was by immunoSEQ multiplex PCR. The table has over 85,000 clones, around 84% seen once; the top ten hold 12% to 15%. This sample comprised peripheral blood, obtained 28 days after the second AZD1222 dose. These receptor sequences come from an adult who received the AZD1222 COVID-19 vaccine. Each CDR3 is given with its conserved first and last residue. A D gene is named only where the DNA matches it firmly. The listing skips clone size in some rows; elsewhere it reads once, few, many or a size class.

d_gene,j_gene,v_gene,abundance,CDR3nt,CDR3aa
TRBD2,TRBJ2-7,TRBV4-1,NA,TGCGCCAGCAACTTCCCGGCTAGCGGGATATACGAGCAGTACTTC,CASNFPASGIYEQYF
NA,TRBJ1-5,TRBV5-6,NA,TGTGCCAGCAGCTTGGCCAGAGATCAGCCCCAGCATTTT,CASSLARDQPQHF
NA,TRBJ1-2,TRBV5-4,NA,TGTGCCAGCAGCCGTATTTCGGGACAAGAAGGTGGCTACACCTTC,CASSRISGQEGGYTF
NA,TRBJ2-7,TRBV9,NA,TGTGCCAGCAGCGTCTTCGATGACGACGAGCAGTACTTC,CASSVFDDDEQYF
NA,TRBJ2-1,TRBV4-3,NA,TGCGCCAGCAGCCAAGAGGTCGGGGAGGCGGGGGAGCAGTTCTTC,CASSQEVGEAGEQFF
NA,TRBJ2-7,TRBV25-1,NA,TGTGCCAGCAGTGACCACCCGACCTACGAGCAGTACTTC,CASSDHPTYEQYF
TRBD1,TRBJ2-2,TRBV5-1,NA,TGCGCCAGCAGAATGGGGACAGGGAACACCGGGGAGCTGTTTTTT,CASRMGTGNTGELFF
TRBD1,TRBJ1-3,TRBV19,few,TGTGCCAGTATCGCACCGGGACAGCGAAACACCATATATTTT,CASIAPGQRNTIYF
NA,TRBJ2-7,TRBV19,NA,TGTGCCAGTAGCGCAACAGGGTACGAGCAGTACTTC,CASSATGYEQYF
NA,TRBJ2-7,TRBV11-2,NA,TGTGCCAGCAGCCGAACGACTTCTTCAGCGGGTGAGCAGTACTTC,CASSRTTSSAGEQYF
NA,TRBJ2-5,TRBV7-6,NA,TGTGCCAGCAGCCCGGGTGGCCTACGCCAAGAGACCCAGTACTTC,CASSPGGLRQETQYF
TRBD1,TRBJ2-7,TRBV2,NA,TGTGCCAGCAGTGGACAGGGATACGAGCAGTACTTC,CASSGQGYEQYF
NA,TRBJ2-4,TRBV5-8,NA,TGTGCCAGCAGCTTGGTCGCAGGCCTCGTCTTAAACATTCAGTACTTC,CASSLVAGLVLNIQYF
NA,TRBJ2-1,TRBV4-3,NA,TGCGCCAGCAGCCAAGATCTGGGGGGGGCGGAAAACTACAATGAGCAGTTCTTC,CASSQDLGGAENYNEQFF
NA,TRBJ1-1,TRBV19,NA,TGTGCCAGTAGTTTAGGGGGAAACCAGAACACTGAAGCTTTCTTT,CASSLGGNQNTEAFF
NA,TRBJ2-7,TRBV10-3,NA,TGTGCCATGAACGCAGGATTCTCCTACGAGCAGTACTTC,CAMNAGFSYEQYF
NA,TRBJ1-2,TRBV19,NA,TGTGCCAGTAGTGCCGCCGCGAAGGAGGGAAGCTATGGCTACACCTTC,CASSAAAKEGSYGYTF
TRBD1,TRBJ1-3,TRBV3-1/TRBV3-2,NA,TGTGCCAGCAGCCCTGGGACAGCCTCTGGAAACACCATATATTTT,CASSPGTASGNTIYF
NA,TRBJ2-1,TRBV7-2,NA,TGTGCCAGCAGCTTAGGACTCCAATCCTACAATGAGCAGTTCTTC,CASSLGLQSYNEQFF
NA,TRBJ2-2,TRBV5-4,NA,TGTGCCAGCAGCTGGGACTTCCTGAACACCGGGGAGCTGTTTTTT,CASSWDFLNTGELFF
TRBD1,TRBJ2-7,TRBV7-9,NA,TGTGCCAGCAGCGAGGCAGGGGGCTACGAGCAGTACTTC,CASSEAGGYEQYF
NA,TRBJ1-1,TRBV6-5,large,TGTGCCAGCATGGACTTCACTGAAGCTTTCTTT,CASMDFTEAFF
NA,TRBJ2-2,TRBV27,NA,TGTGCCAGCAGTTTATTTAGCGCTTTAGACACCGGGGAGCTGTTTTTT,CASSLFSALDTGELFF
NA,TRBJ1-2,TRBV7-9,NA,TGTGCCAGCAGCTTAATTGATGGCTACACCTTC,CASSLIDGYTF
TRBD2,TRBJ2-1,TRBV6-2/TRBV6-3,NA,TGTGCCAGCAGCCCCGTCACCCTACTAGCGGGAGTTTACAATGAGCAGTTCTTC,CASSPVTLLAGVYNEQFF
NA,TRBJ1-2,TRBV7-9,NA,TGTGCCAGCAGCTTATCAGGTTCTAACTATGGCTACACCTTC,CASSLSGSNYGYTF
NA,TRBJ1-6,TRBV10-1,NA,TGCGCCAGCTCTCGGGACTTTAATTCACCCCTCCACTTT,CASSRDFNSPLHF
NA,TRBJ2-7,TRBV5-1,NA,TGCGCCAGCAGCTTGGTACGGTCGGAGCAGTACTTC,CASSLVRSEQYF
NA,TRBJ2-7,TRBV29-1,NA,TGCAGCGTGGGGGACATCTACGAGCAGTACTTC,CSVGDIYEQYF
TRBD1,TRBJ1-3,TRBV10-3,NA,TGTGCCACACAGGGGTCTGGAAACACCATATATTTT,CATQGSGNTIYF
NA,TRBJ2-4,TRBV18,NA,TGTGCCAGCTCAAGAGACCCAGCCCCGGCCAAAAACATTCAGTACTTC,CASSRDPAPAKNIQYF
NA,TRBJ1-2,TRBV7-8,NA,TGTGCCAGCAGCTTGGCGGGCCTAGTGGGCGGCTACACCTTC,CASSLAGLVGGYTF
TRBD1,TRBJ1-5,TRBV10-3,once,TGTGCCATCAGTGAGTTGGAGACAGGGGAAGGACAGCCCCAGCATTTT,CAISELETGEGQPQHF
NA,TRBJ2-2,TRBV19,NA,TGTGCCAGCCGGTTGGGGGGGCCGAACACCGGGGAGCTGTTTTTT,CASRLGGPNTGELFF
NA,TRBJ1-2,TRBV24-1,NA,TGTGCCACCAGTGATTTTCGGAATCGCTACACCTTC,CATSDFRNRYTF
NA,TRBJ1-5,TRBV24-1,NA,TGTGCCACCAGTGAGAGTATCGGACACCCTAATCAGCCCCAGCATTTT,CATSESIGHPNQPQHF